The T cell receptor beta chain under discussion was sequenced for a study of neoadjuvant anti-PD-1 for oral cavity cancer. Repertoires were generated with immunoSEQ multiplex PCR, while TCRdb's copy carries only in-frame clones and drops some. The sample has thousands of clones, roughly 45% seen once. V was clipped by 0 bases and J by 7 bases, with 18 bases between them. Germline-derived CDR1 and CDR2 are SGHTA and FQGNSA. This CDR3 is built from 16 residues. The chain uses TRBV7-2 and TRBJ1-1; weak D call: TRBD1 (6 bases). Here the sequenced sample was tumor tissue, taken before nivolumab (anti-PD-1) treatment. This sequence was found in a person aged 35-79 years with oral cavity squamous cell carcinoma. This chain's CDR3 is CASSLAGAVRSDEAFF. The CDR3 region has the DNA TGTGCCAGCAGCTTAGCGGGGGCGGTCCGGTCAGATGAAGCTTTCTTT.